A single TCR beta chain is shown here with its context. Per the authors' pipeline: Amplified reference gene primers provided the basis for estimating nucleated cell counts. Assay: immunoSEQ multiplex PCR; the TCRdb copy retains only in-frame clones and omits some. The DNA gave D and trimming, while V, J and clone size come from that table. The top ten clones hold 20% to 30% of a sample with about 44,000 clones, 87% of them seen once. CDR1 is LNHDA, CDR2 SQIVND, per germline (reference sequence). CDR3 size: 18 residues. Trimming left V 2 bases short and J 0 bases short, with 16 bases between. The data derive from a study of blood T cell repertoires in COVID-19. Study-wide context: Sources were T cells, B-cell-depleted T cells, or PBMCs; the material itself was cDNA or gDNA.

The TCR originated in an elderly woman in a cohort sampled during active or convalescent COVID-19. Sequencing was performed on peripheral blood. This sequence joins TRBV19 and TRBJ2-2, with TRBD2 as a possible D gene (5 bases). CDR3 coding DNA: TGTGCCAGTAGTATAAGATCCCTGCTAGCCTCGAACACCGGGGAGCTGTTTTTT. Protein: CASSIRSLLASNTGELFF.